A single sample is the source of the 22 T cell receptor beta chains below, sequenced in a study of shared clonotypes between healthy human individuals. The data were produced by immunoSEQ multiplex PCR, yet TCRdb's version contains in-frame clones alone and is incomplete. The data show fewer than 1 million clones, 90% to 98% seen once. Naive CD8 cells lacked CD45RO and underwent positive selection for CCR7, leaving out terminally differentiated effector memory CD45RA+ cells. The sequencing sample was made of naive CD8+ T cells sorted from blood. These receptors originate from a man in his thirties or forties in good health.

This sequence joins TRBV7-2 and TRBJ2-7, with TRBD2 identical over 8 bases. Losses at the gene ends were 5 bases for V and 6 bases for J; bases not matched to a gene: 6. The germline V gene encodes CDR1 SGHTA and CDR2 FQGNSA. This CDR3 comprises 13 residues. CDR3 sequence: CASSVVTSAEQYF. Written as DNA, the CDR3 is TGTGCCAGCAGCGTCGTGACTAGCGCCGAGCAGTACTTC.

The chain links TRBV7-2 to TRBJ2-3; D is perhaps TRBD2 (5 bases). The CDR3 consists of 16 residues. Trimming left V 6 bases short and J 0 bases short, with 16 bases between. Germline loops: CDR1 SGHTA, CDR2 FQGNSA. CDR3 bases: TGTGCCAGCAGTCTTGGATCGAGCGGAAGCACAGATACGCAGTATTTT. It yields the protein CASSLGSSGSTDTQYF. Drawing the rest from reference TRBV7-2 and TRBJ2-3, the complete variable domain is GAGVSQSPSNKVTEKGKDVELRCDPISGHTALYWYRQSLGQGLEFLIYFQGNSAPDKSGLPSDRFSAERTGGSVSTLTIQRTQQEDSAVYLCASSLGSSGSTDTQYFGPGTRLTVL.

The rearrangement joins TRBV5-4 to TRBJ2-7; 10 bases map to TRBD1. The germline V gene encodes CDR1 SGHNT and CDR2 YYREEE (reference sequence). Trimming cost V 0 bases and J 2 bases; bases outside gene matches: 8. The CDR3 has 17 residues. CDR3 bases: TGTGCCAGCAGCTTGGGTGGGACAGGGGTTTATCCCTACGAGCAGTACTTC. It encodes CASSLGGTGVYPYEQYF.

The chain joins TRBV7-9 to TRBJ1-4; 10 bases line up with TRBD1. J lost 8 bases, V lost 5 bases, and 8 bases had no gene match. The CDR3 runs to 15 residues. Looked up from germline, CDR1 is SEHNR and CDR2 is FQNEAQ (reference sequence). In nucleotides, the CDR3 is TGTGCCAGCAGCCAAAAGGACAGGGGGTTGGAAAAACTGTTTTTT. It specifies CASSQKDRGLEKLFF.

The rearrangement joins TRBV9 to TRBJ1-2; 9 nucleotides agree with TRBD1. The J segment lost 4 bases and the V segment lost 1 base, leaving 11 bases of the junction unmatched. This CDR3 spans 17 amino acids. The germline V gene encodes CDR1 SGDLS and CDR2 YYNGEE. CDR3 coding DNA: TGTGCCAGCAGCGTACCGCTGAAGGACAGGGGAGGCTATGGCTACACCTTC. Translation gives CASSVPLKDRGGYGYTF.

The rearrangement uses TRBV6-1 and TRBJ2-2; unclear D gene. V shed 3 bases and J shed 2 bases, with 4 bases lying between them. This CDR3 comprises 13 residues. Germline V CDR1 and CDR2: MNHNS, SASEGT. CDR3 sequence: CASSEDNTGELFF. The CDR3, as DNA: TGTGCCAGCAGTGAGGACAACACCGGGGAGCTGTTTTTT.

V is TRBV28 and J is TRBJ2-2; 8 nucleotides line up with TRBD2. V was clipped by 7 bases and J by 1 base; unmatched bases: 5. The CDR3 length is 15 residues. Germline CDR1 and CDR2: MDHEN and SYDVKM. The CDR3 is CASNAGTRNTGELFF. The CDR3 DNA reads TGTGCCAGCAATGCCGGGACTAGGAACACCGGGGAGCTGTTTTTT.

The V call is TRBV7-6, the J call TRBJ2-3, with D maybe TRBD2 (6 bases). Germline V gives CDR1 SGHVS, CDR2 FNYEAQ. Trimming removed 1 base from V and 6 bases from J, with 14 bases in between. This CDR3 is built from 15 residues. CDR3: CASSLGIGGGDTQYF. Written as DNA, the CDR3 is TGTGCCAGCAGCTTAGGGATCGGAGGAGGGGATACGCAGTATTTT.

The V and J genes are TRBV4-1 and TRBJ2-7; 8 bases line up with TRBD2. Germline-derived CDR1 and CDR2 are MGHRA and YSYEKL. This CDR3 has 16 amino acids. V lost 3 bases and J lost 4; bases outside the gene matches: 11. This CDR3 is CASSQGGGPPVYEQYF. The CDR3 DNA reads as TGCGCCAGCAGCCAGGGCGGGGGGCCTCCTGTTTACGAGCAGTACTTC.

The rearrangement links TRBV7-9 to TRBJ1-1; D unclear. The CDR3 covers 17 residues. Looked up from germline, CDR1 is SEHNR and CDR2 is FQNEAQ (reference sequence). Trimming took off 5 bases at V and 2 bases at J, with 21 bases between the two ends. The CDR3: CASSPRLGPPENTEAFF. The DNA of the CDR3 is TGTGCCAGCAGCCCTCGACTGGGCCCTCCTGAAAACACTGAAGCTTTCTTT.

V gene TRBV2 combines with J gene TRBJ2-7; D not certain. V was cut by 5 bases and J by 5 bases, with 7 bases left in between. The germline CDR1 and CDR2 sequences are SNHLY and FYNNEI. The CDR3 runs 11 residues. The CDR3 protein is CASSPHHEQYF. CDR3 coding DNA: TGTGCCAGCAGTCCCCACCACGAGCAGTACTTC.

This chain uses TRBV14 with TRBJ2-5; no clear D gene. This CDR3 is built from 14 residues. Trimming removed 4 bases from V and 5 bases from J, with 14 bases in between. CDR1 is SGHDN, CDR2 FVKESK, per germline. The CDR3 sequence: CASSPPGVPETQYF. The CDR3 DNA sequence: TGTGCCAGCAGCCCCCCTGGGGTACCGGAGACCCAGTACTTC.

V usage is TRBV19 and J usage is TRBJ2-7, with TRBD1 matching over 11 bases. The germline V gene has CDR1 LNHDA and CDR2 SQIVND (reference sequence). V shed 5 bases, J shed 1 base, and the junction held 4 bases outside the gene matches. This CDR3 is built from 15 residues. CDR3 coding DNA: TGTGCCAGTAGTTTACGGGACAGGGGGTCCTACGAGCAGTACTTC. Amino acid sequence: CASSLRDRGSYEQYF.

The chain joins TRBV5-1 to TRBJ2-5, with 7 bases that match TRBD1. The germline V gene has CDR1 SGHRS and CDR2 YFSETQ. This CDR3 is built from 15 residues. V lost 0 bases and J lost 3; bases outside the gene matches: 5. The CDR3 spells CASSLALGTEETQYF. The CDR3 bases are TGCGCCAGCAGCTTGGCCCTTGGGACAGAAGAGACCCAGTACTTC.

The chain carries TRBV9 and TRBJ2-3; the D is unclear. Trimming left V 1 base short and J 0 bases short, with 15 bases between. This CDR3 is 17 amino acids long. Germline CDR1 SGDLS, CDR2 YYNGEE. For the CDR3, the DNA is TGTGCCAGCAGCGTATGGGGTGACGACGCTAGCACAGATACGCAGTATTTT. Translating it yields CASSVWGDDASTDTQYF.

J is TRBJ2-3 and V is TRBV27; TRBD1 agrees at 7 bases. The germline V gene encodes CDR1 MNHEY and CDR2 SMNVEV (reference sequence). The CDR3 has 13 amino acids. Losses at the gene ends were 2 bases for V and 5 bases for J; bases not matched to a gene: 1. CDR3 loop: CASSLNRGDTQYF. The CDR3 coding sequence is TGTGCCAGCAGTTTAAACAGGGGAGATACGCAGTATTTT.

This chain connects TRBV7-9 to TRBJ2-2; weak D call: TRBD1 (5 bases). Looked up from germline, CDR1 is SEHNR and CDR2 is FQNEAQ (reference sequence). V lost 1 base to trimming and J lost 6 bases, with 9 bases between them. The CDR3 has 14 residues. CDR3 DNA sequence: TGTGCCAGCAGCTTAGGGGGCAGTCCCGGGGAGCTGTTTTTT. Its translation: CASSLGGSPGELFF. The entire variable domain, with the rest obtained from reference TRBV7-9 and TRBJ2-2, is as follows: DTGVSQNPRHKITKRGQNVTFRCDPISEHNRLYWYRQTLGQGPEFLTYFQNEAQLEKSRLLSDRFSAERPKGSFSTLEIQRTEQGDSAMYLCASSLGGSPGELFFGEGSRLTVL.

This clone occurred once. Different DNA sequences within this sample yield the same CDR3. V is TRBV27 and J is TRBJ2-7; unclear D gene. The germline V gene has CDR1 MNHEY and CDR2 SMNVEV (reference sequence). Between the trimmed V and J ends, which lost 3 bases and 2 bases, there was a span of 11 bases. This CDR3 is 14 amino acids long. This chain's CDR3 is CASSFGGPTYEQYF. The CDR3 coding sequence is TGTGCCAGCAGTTTTGGTGGCCCGACCTACGAGCAGTACTTC.

The J gene is TRBJ2-7, the V gene TRBV7-2; 12 bases agree with TRBD2. J gave up 4 bases and V 5 bases, and 3 bases lay outside the gene matches. The CDR3 has 14 residues. Germline CDR1 is SGHTA and CDR2 is FQGNSA. CDR3 sequence reads: CASSMGTSGYEQYF. The CDR3 DNA reads as TGTGCCAGCAGCATGGGGACTAGCGGGTACGAGCAGTACTTC.

V usage is TRBV14 and J usage is TRBJ2-7; no definite D call. The V and J ends lost 4 bases and 2 bases respectively, with 15 bases between them. CDR3 length: 15 residues. The V gene's germline CDR1 is SGHDN and CDR2 FVKESK. Here the CDR3 reads CASSPGPSIPYEQYF. The CDR3 DNA reads as TGTGCCAGCAGCCCCGGACCTAGTATACCCTACGAGCAGTACTTC.

This sequence joins TRBV29-1 and TRBJ2-5, with 9 bases aligning to TRBD2. The CDR3 loop spans 14 amino acids. J lost 5 bases, V lost 2 bases, and 6 bases had no gene match. CDR1 is SQVTM, CDR2 ANQGSEA, per germline. The CDR3 region is CSVEIAGAGETQYF. For the CDR3, the DNA is TGCAGCGTTGAAATAGCGGGAGCGGGGGAGACCCAGTACTTC.

V and J are TRBV27 and TRBJ1-2, with a tentative D call TRBD1 (5 bases). The CDR3 is 12 amino acids. Germline V gene lookup returns CDR1 MNHEY and CDR2 SMNVEV (reference sequence). Trimming removed 7 bases from V and 4 bases from J, with 10 bases in between. The CDR3 loop reads CASTLTVYGYTF. Written as DNA, the CDR3 is TGTGCCAGCACCTTGACAGTCTATGGCTACACCTTC.